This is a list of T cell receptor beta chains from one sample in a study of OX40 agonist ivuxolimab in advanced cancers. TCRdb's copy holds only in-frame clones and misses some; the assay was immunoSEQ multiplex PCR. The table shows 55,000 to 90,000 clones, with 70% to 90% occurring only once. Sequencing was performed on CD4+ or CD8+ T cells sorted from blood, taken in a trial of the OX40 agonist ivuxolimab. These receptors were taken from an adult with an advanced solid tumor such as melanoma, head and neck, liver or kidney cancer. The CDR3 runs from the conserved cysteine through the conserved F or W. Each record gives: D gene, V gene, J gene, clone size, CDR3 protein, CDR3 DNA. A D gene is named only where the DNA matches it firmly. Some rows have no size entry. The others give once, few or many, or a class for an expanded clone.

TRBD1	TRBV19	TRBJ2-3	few	CASKGQGTDTQYF	TGTGCCAGTAAGGGACAGGGCACAGATACGCAGTATTTT
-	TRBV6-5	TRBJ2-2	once	CASSYWTVRTGELFF	TGTGCCAGCAGTTACTGGACAGTCCGCACCGGGGAGCTGTTTTTT
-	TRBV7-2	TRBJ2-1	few	CASNDSPQLYNEQFF	TGTGCCAGCAACGACAGCCCCCAGCTATACAATGAGCAGTTCTTC
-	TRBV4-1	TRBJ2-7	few	CASSQESTLLPYEQYF	TGCGCCAGCAGCCAAGAAAGCACACTGTTACCTTACGAGCAGTACTTC
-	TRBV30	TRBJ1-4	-	CAWSVSEKLFF	TGTGCCTGGAGTGTTAGTGAAAAACTGTTTTTT
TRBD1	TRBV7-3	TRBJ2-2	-	CASSSPPGTGVGTGELFF	TGTGCCAGCAGCTCCCCTCCCGGGACAGGGGTAGGAACCGGGGAGCTGTTTTTT
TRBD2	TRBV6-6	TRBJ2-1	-	CASTGLAEYNEQFF	TGTGCCAGCACAGGACTAGCGGAGTACAATGAGCAGTTCTTC
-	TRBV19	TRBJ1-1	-	CASSPQGRTEAFF	TGTGCCAGTAGTCCCCAAGGGAGGACTGAAGCTTTCTTT
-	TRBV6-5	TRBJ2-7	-	CASSVNRDEQYF	TGTGCCAGCTCGGTGAATCGGGACGAGCAGTACTTC
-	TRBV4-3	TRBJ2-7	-	CASSLPSYEQYF	TGCGCCAGCAGCCTACCCTCCTACGAGCAGTACTTC
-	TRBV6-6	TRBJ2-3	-	CASSYRLAGDTQYF	TGTGCCAGCAGTTACCGCCTAGCAGGAGATACGCAGTATTTT
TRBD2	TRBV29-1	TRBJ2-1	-	CSAGGVSYNEQFF	TGCAGCGCCGGGGGGGTCTCCTACAATGAGCAGTTCTTC
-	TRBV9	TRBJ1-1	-	CASSPRVGNTEAFF	TGTGCCAGCAGCCCCCGGGTAGGGAACACTGAAGCTTTCTTT
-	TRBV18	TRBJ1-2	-	CASSPGSQSRGYGYTF	TGTGCCAGCTCACCGGGGTCCCAAAGTCGGGGCTATGGCTACACCTTC
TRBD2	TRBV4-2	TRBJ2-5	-	CASAGAGGKGETQYF	TGTGCCAGCGCGGGAGCGGGAGGGAAGGGGGAGACCCAGTACTTC
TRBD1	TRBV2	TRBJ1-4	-	CASRKGAGSFLDEKLFF	TGTGCCAGCAGAAAGGGGGCGGGATCTTTTTTGGATGAAAAACTGTTTTTT
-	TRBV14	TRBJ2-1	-	CASSQDLGLREQFF	TGTGCCAGCAGCCAAGATCTCGGTCTAAGGGAGCAGTTCTTC
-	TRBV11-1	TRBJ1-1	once	CASSILTRGTEAFF	TGTGCCAGCAGCATCTTGACGCGGGGCACTGAAGCTTTCTTT
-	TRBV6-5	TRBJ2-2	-	CASSYRGTGGELFF	TGTGCCAGCAGTTACAGGGGGACGGGCGGGGAGCTGTTTTTT
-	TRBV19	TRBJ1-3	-	CASSRTDTGNTIYF	TGTGCCAGTAGTCGGACAGATACTGGAAACACCATATATTTT
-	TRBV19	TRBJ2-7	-	CASTQTGPYEQYF	TGTGCCAGTACTCAAACAGGGCCCTACGAGCAGTACTTC
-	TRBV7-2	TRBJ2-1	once	CASSLDQGGSGSYNEQFF	TGTGCCAGCAGCTTAGATCAGGGGGGCAGCGGGAGCTACAATGAGCAGTTCTTC
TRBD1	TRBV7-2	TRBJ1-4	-	CASSFRGDEKLFF	TGTGCCAGCAGTTTCAGGGGGGACGAAAAACTGTTTTTT
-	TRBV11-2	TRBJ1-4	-	CASSLAGWFGEKLFF	TGTGCCAGCAGCTTAGCGGGGTGGTTTGGTGAAAAACTGTTTTTT
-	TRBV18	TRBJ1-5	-	CASSPSGPVGQPQHF	TGTGCCAGCTCACCCTCCGGACCCGTGGGTCAGCCCCAGCATTTT
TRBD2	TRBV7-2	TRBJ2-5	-	CASSRAGGGETQYF	TGTGCCAGCAGCCGAGCGGGAGGGGGGGAGACCCAGTACTTC
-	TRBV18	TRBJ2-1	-	CASSLAHQDNEQFF	TGTGCCAGCTCACTGGCTCATCAGGACAATGAGCAGTTCTTC
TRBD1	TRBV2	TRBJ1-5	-	CASSGGQGIQPQHF	TGTGCCAGCAGTGGCGGACAGGGTATACAGCCCCAGCATTTT
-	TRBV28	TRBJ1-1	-	CASRSGHLAEAFF	TGTGCCAGCAGGAGCGGACATTTGGCTGAAGCTTTCTTT
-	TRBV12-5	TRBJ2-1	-	CASAFEIDNEQFF	TGTGCTAGTGCCTTCGAGATAGACAATGAGCAGTTCTTC
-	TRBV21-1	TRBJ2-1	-	CASSMTRTRSYNEQFF	TGTGCCAGCTCAATGACGAGGACTAGGAGCTACAATGAGCAGTTCTTC
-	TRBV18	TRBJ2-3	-	CASSPLGQGIDTQYF	TGTGCCAGCTCACCACTGGGGCAGGGAATAGATACGCAGTATTTT
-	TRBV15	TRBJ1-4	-	CATSRGEITNNEKLFF	TGTGCCACCAGCAGAGGAGAAATAACTAACAATGAAAAACTGTTTTTT
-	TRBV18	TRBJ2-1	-	CASSPIGGGYNEQFF	TGTGCCAGCTCACCGATCGGGGGCGGCTACAATGAGCAGTTCTTC
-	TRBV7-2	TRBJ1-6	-	CASSLGNSPLHF	TGTGCCAGCAGCTTGGGCAATTCACCCCTCCACTTT
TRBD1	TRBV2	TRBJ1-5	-	CASRGQGPSNQPQHF	TGTGCCAGCAGGGGACAGGGGCCCTCCAATCAGCCCCAGCATTTT
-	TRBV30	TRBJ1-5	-	CAWSVPPQPQHF	TGTGCCTGGAGTGTACCCCCCCAGCCCCAGCATTTT
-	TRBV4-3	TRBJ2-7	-	CASSQDFWAEQYF	TGCGCCAGCAGCCAAGATTTCTGGGCCGAGCAGTACTTC
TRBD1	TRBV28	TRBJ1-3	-	CASSLGTGGRGGYTIYF	TGTGCCAGCAGTTTGGGGACAGGGGGCCGCGGTGGGTACACCATATATTTT
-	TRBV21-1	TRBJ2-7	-	CASSKSGLGGATYEQYF	TGTGCCAGCAGCAAAAGCGGGTTGGGGGGCGCGACCTACGAGCAGTACTTC
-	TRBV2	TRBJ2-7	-	CASSGQGKTYEQYF	TGTGCCAGCAGTGGGCAGGGAAAGACCTACGAGCAGTACTTC
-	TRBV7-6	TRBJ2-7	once	CASSLQSSYEQYF	TGTGCCAGCAGCTTACAGAGCTCCTACGAGCAGTACTTC
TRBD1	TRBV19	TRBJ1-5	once	CASSLWGQGTQPQHF	TGTGCCAGTTCCCTATGGGGACAGGGTACTCAGCCCCAGCATTTT
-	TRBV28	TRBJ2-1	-	CASIKDNYNEQFF	TGTGCCAGCATTAAAGACAATTACAATGAGCAGTTCTTC
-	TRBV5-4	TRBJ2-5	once	CASSWRDSLETQYF	TGTGCCAGCAGCTGGAGGGACAGCCTAGAGACCCAGTACTTC
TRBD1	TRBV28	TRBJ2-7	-	CASSFSDRGRNEQYF	TGTGCCAGCAGTTTTTCCGACAGGGGCCGAAACGAGCAGTACTTC
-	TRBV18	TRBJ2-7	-	CASSPSRRIGQYEQYF	TGTGCCAGCTCACCCTCGCGCCGGATAGGGCAATATGAGCAGTACTTC
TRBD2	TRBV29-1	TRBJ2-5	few	CSVEDELAGAPWGGETQYF	TGCAGCGTTGAAGATGAACTAGCGGGAGCCCCGTGGGGTGGAGAGACCCAGTACTTC
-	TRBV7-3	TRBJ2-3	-	CASSLTTGGKGTQYF	TGTGCCAGCAGCTTAACGACCGGGGGTAAGGGTACGCAGTATTTT
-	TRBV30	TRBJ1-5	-	CAWSVLASNQPQHF	TGTGCCTGGAGTGTTCTGGCTAGCAATCAGCCCCAGCATTTT
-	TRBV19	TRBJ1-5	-	CASTSSLGAGNQPQHF	TGTGCCAGTACTAGTTCCCTAGGGGCTGGCAATCAGCCCCAGCATTTT
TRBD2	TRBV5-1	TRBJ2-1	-	CASSLGLASYNEQFF	TGCGCCAGCAGCTTGGGACTAGCTAGTTACAATGAGCAGTTCTTC
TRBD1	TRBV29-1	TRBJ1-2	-	CSDTGDTSYGYTF	TGCAGCGACACAGGGGACACCAGCTATGGCTACACCTTC
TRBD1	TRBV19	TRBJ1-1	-	CASSVKRTGGFTEAFF	TGTGCCAGTAGTGTCAAGCGGACAGGGGGATTCACTGAAGCTTTCTTT
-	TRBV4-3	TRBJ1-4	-	CASSLSNEKLFF	TGCGCCAGCAGCCTCTCTAATGAAAAACTGTTTTTT